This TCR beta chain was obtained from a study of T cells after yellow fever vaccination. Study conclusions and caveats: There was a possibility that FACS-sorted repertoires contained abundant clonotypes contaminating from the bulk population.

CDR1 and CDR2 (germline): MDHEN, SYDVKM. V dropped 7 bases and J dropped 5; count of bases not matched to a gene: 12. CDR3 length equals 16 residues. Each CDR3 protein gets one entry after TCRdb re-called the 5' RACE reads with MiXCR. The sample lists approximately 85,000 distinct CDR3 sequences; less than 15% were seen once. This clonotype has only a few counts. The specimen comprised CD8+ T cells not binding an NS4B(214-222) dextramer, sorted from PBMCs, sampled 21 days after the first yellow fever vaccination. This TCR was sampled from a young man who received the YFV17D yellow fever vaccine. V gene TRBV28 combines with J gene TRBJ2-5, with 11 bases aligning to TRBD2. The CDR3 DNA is TGTGCCAGCAATCCGGTGCGACTAGCGGGGCTGGAGACCCAGTACTTC. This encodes CASNPVRLAGLETQYF.